This T cell receptor (beta chain) was sequenced for a study of cytomegalovirus exposure and HLA in healthy donors (TCRdb year 2017). Context from the whole study: An earlier analysis of approximately 590 of the donors reported more than 250 Gb of sequence data and roughly 100 million unique TCR beta sequences from about 179 million T cells. Roughly 320 gigabases of sequencing data and 91 million or so unique TCR sequences made up an early release that covered around 640 HLA-typed donors. Of the 350 to 450 genotyped donors, approximately 80% fell in the genetic ancestry cluster associated with self-reported Caucasian donors. The study aimed to test whether cataloging public T cell receptors could reveal signatures of past pathogen exposure. The study profiled the T cell repertoires of 550 to 700 subjects by immunosequencing and related them to cytomegalovirus serostatus. A separate validation cohort of about 110 different subjects was used in addition to the roughly 700-subject first cohort. To predict cytomegalovirus infection status, the study combined high-throughput TCR immunosequencing, statistical association of individual TCRs with disease status, and machine learning. In a later analysis, previously published TCR beta repertoires from about 640 donors were re-analyzed and high-resolution HLA genotyping was added so that TCR occurrence patterns could be studied. The later analysis used no new phenotypic data to find candidate immune exposures, relying instead on TCR beta sequences and their occurrence across donors. An earlier analysis of around 580 of the donors used high-throughput TCR beta sequencing to judge whether each TCR beta V gene segment behaved as functional or pseudogenic. Donor age, sex, ethnicity and CMV serostatus were compiled alongside the repertoire data. Genome-wide SNP genotypes for about 60% of the 666 donors were used in a later genetic analysis, which treated that subset as a discovery cohort. Every repertoire in the discovery cohort had been generated on one and the same sequencing platform. HLA typing covered class I and class II loci at four-digit resolution. Typing coverage differed by locus: A, B, C, DRB1 and DQB1 were typed in about 620-630 donors, DQA1 in roughly 500, DPA1 in some 610, and DPB1 in 400 to 490. Roughly 5 DR-DQ haplotypes were handled as single units for association and clustering because linkage in the cohort was strong. Among about 400 genotyped donors of the cohort, an average of about 220,000 unique TCR beta nucleotide sequences was sequenced per donor, of which approximately 19% were non-productive. General findings and caveats noted by the study authors: V-gene and J-gene trimming of TCR beta chains was associated with a missense DCLRE1C variant in a later genetic analysis, and the association was replicated in an independent cohort. In vitro tests confirmed that a few of the cytomegalovirus-associated TCR beta chains recognize cytomegalovirus antigens. In a later analysis, several top co-occurrence clusters were reported to appear linked to parvovirus B19, influenza, CMV and Epstein-Barr virus. Because some donors lacked HLA typing at each locus, the association tests relied only on the typed subset. Only TCR beta chains were sequenced in this cohort, and the absence of alpha or paired-chain data limited detectable features. A later genetic analysis reported fewer N-insertions in productive TCRs among donors in an Asian-associated ancestry cluster than the roughly 650-donor mean. A cluster of highly shared sequence variants was judged likely to represent a technical artifact of the sequencing pipeline. The study gave a list of about 160 TCR beta chains associated with cytomegalovirus. Immune exposure information for the cohort was limited to CMV serostatus. Most TCR sequences were seen in very few donors, while some public TCRs were found in many individuals. According to the authors, the approach could potentially be generalized to other disease states and immunological phenotypes. When HLA alleles, especially DR and DQ, strongly co-occurred, attributing TCR associations to individual alleles was difficult. In a later analysis, most CMV-associated TCR beta chains were found to appear HLA-restricted, with HLA associations seemingly driven largely by CMV exposure. Correlated functional status among segregating V segments might be attributable to linkage disequilibrium, but an unknown experimental factor could not be ruled out. The earlier analysis of some 540 of the donors excluded approximately 15 rarely observed V segments, including chromosome 9 orphons, because counts were too low. Some IMGT-functional V segments, including TRBV6-2 and TRBV6-3, could not be distinguished by the 87-base-pair reads and were therefore excluded. Compared with equally common non-associated chains, HLA-associated TCR beta chains in a later analysis were more clonally expanded and had lower generation probabilities. According to a later analysis, TCR association rates differed among HLA loci, with DRB1 alleles showing the most associated TCRs and HLA-C alleles showing the fewest. Presence/absence analyses assumed roughly uniform sequencing depth across donors, an assumption that may not hold. A further reported finding was that TCR beta sequences accurately predicted the HLA-A and HLA-B alleles for most subjects in the first cohort. At a false discovery rate of 0.05, a later analysis linked some 18,000 TCR beta sequences to specific HLA alleles. In an earlier analysis of fewer than 700 of the donors, most TCR beta V segments appeared in productive rearrangements about 87% or about 30% of the time, broadly matching IMGT annotations. The classifier was reported to diagnose cytomegalovirus status with high specificity and sensitivity in both the original and validation cohorts.

Concerning this clone: It lacks a known antigen. Within one base of it there is no much larger clone, and no base qualities were kept.

CDR1 and CDR2, looked up from the germline V gene (reference sequence), are SGHKS and YYEKEE. The cysteine opens and the phenylalanine closes a CDR3 of 15 amino acids. Only the CDR3 DNA stays, 45 bases, in frame from base 1. V is reduced by 3 bases and J by 3 bases, leaving a spacing of 15 bases between them. In total, 500 to 700 healthy bone marrow donors made up the cohort. Cohort members were all nominally healthy when sampled, although unrecorded immune exposures were likely present. Of the 650 to 750 cohort members, around 290 had positive CMV serostatus and 350 to 400 had negative CMV serostatus, and CMV serostatus was not recorded for the donor. Every donor gave a peripheral blood sample, and the peripheral blood mononuclear cells from that sample were used for TCR beta sequencing. Genomic DNA was extracted from the blood cell samples with the Qiagen DNeasy Blood Extraction Kit. The library came from the immunoSEQ multiplex PCR assay. A mixture of 60 forward primers for TCR Vbeta segments and 13 reverse primers for TCR Jbeta segments was used in the multiplex PCR. Amplification of the CDR3 region of rearranged TCR beta genes was performed with a multiplex PCR assay on genomic DNA. Amplified TCR beta libraries were sequenced as 87-base-pair reads on the Illumina HiSeq System. The original methods were these. Across the roughly 640 repertoires, a later analysis counted 80 million or so unique TCR beta chains, roughly 11 million of which were shared by at least two donors. Raw reads were error-corrected and collapsed into unique sequences with a nearest-neighbor algorithm that merged closely related sequences to remove PCR and sequencing errors. To assign V, D and J gene segments, CDR3 sequences were aligned to IMGT reference sequences. For a sequence to be retained, a match of at least six nucleotides to both a V gene segment and a J gene segment was required. A rearrangement counted as productive if the CDR3 had no stop codons and remained in frame with V and J, and every other rearrangement counted as non-productive. CDR3 was defined according to IMGT convention as the region running from the second conserved V-encoded cysteine to the conserved J-encoded phenylalanine. Sequences without an unambiguous match to a single V gene segment were excluded from the earlier analysis of about 640 of the donors. In an earlier analysis of some 590 of the donors, a V segment was called functional when productive rearrangements were above 56.7%, and segregating when the standard deviation between donors exceeded 5%. A statistical classification framework was built for diagnosing cytomegalovirus status from the catalog of TCR beta chain sequences. In a later analysis, V and J genes were assigned by comparing TCR nucleotide sequences against IMGT/GENE-DB human TR gene sequences. In a later analysis, CDR3 sequences and most-parsimonious VDJ recombination scenarios were assigned using the TCRdist pipeline. In a later analysis, every TCR beta chain was defined by the combination of its CDR3 amino acid sequence and its V-gene family, and reads without a unique V-gene family were dropped. To address suspected cross-contamination and a sequencing artifact, a later analysis removed roughly 580 highly shared, low-generation-probability nucleotide sequences. For each public chain, a later analysis derived a clonal expansion index from normalized ranks of inferred template counts within each repertoire. A later analysis computed generation probabilities with a VDJ recombination model fitted to out-of-frame rearrangements, and checked the results against IGoR. Hypergeometric tests were used in a later analysis to score TCR-TCR, TCR-HLA and TCR-CMV co-occurrence, with a repertoire-size bias correction applied to the TCR pairs. To estimate false discovery rates, a later analysis permuted the HLA or CMV assignments 20 times. In a later analysis, co-occurring TCRs were grouped using DBSCAN, and TCRdist sequence similarity was added for clustering within HLA-allele-positive subsets. Repertoires with fewer than 30,000 or more than 120,000 public chains were left out of co-occurrence clustering, as were five repertoires with anomalous nucleotide sharing. In its TCRdb copy, this immuneACCESS table keeps in-frame sequences only and misses some clones. Where compared with another copy, unresolved V genes explain less than half of these, and the others have no known cause. V, J and clone size reflect that table, while D and trimming were determined from the DNA. A total of around 120,000 clones appear in this sample, around three quarters of them only once. Clones ranked in the top ten supply 3.5% to 4% of the sample.

This receptor was identified in a human donor in good health. Material: PBMCs. Rearrangement joined TRBV5-5 to TRBJ1-1; perhaps TRBD1 is the D gene, with 6 bases matching. The CDR3 protein sequence reads: CASSSLNPGDTEAFF. The bases are TGTGCCAGCAGCTCGTTAAATCCAGGGGACACTGAAGCTTTCTTT.